Sequencing of this T cell receptor beta chain was carried out in a study of shared clonotypes between healthy human individuals. Study-level information: Sampling drew on donors who were a couple of women and three men aged 18 to 49. Findings and caveats of the study: Sequencing depth was expected to affect clonotype sharing among donors.

Notes on this clone: Its antigen remains unidentified.

Generated by immunoSEQ multiplex PCR, the TCRdb table keeps only in-frame clones and is missing some. The data contain around 2.1 million clones, roughly 91% of them singletons. Trimming pared 6 bases from V and 5 bases from J, leaving 6 bases between. This CDR3 is built from 11 residues. Germline V gene data show CDR1 as LGHNT and CDR2 as FRNRAP. The naive CD8 fraction comprised CD45RO-negative cells positively selected for CCR7 and excluded terminally differentiated effector memory CD45RA+ cells. The chain links TRBV12-5 to TRBJ2-3; D ambiguous. What was sequenced was naive CD8+ T cells from PBMCs. This sequence originates from a man aged 18 to 35 in good health. Some clones in this sample may be carry-over from other donors' samples. The CDR3: CASGERDTQYF. The CDR3 coding sequence is TGTGCTAGTGGCGAGAGAGATACGCAGTATTTT.